The clone carrying this TCR beta chain showed up just once. Its antigen is as yet unknown. This record comes from a study of long-term antiretroviral therapy in people with HIV. Whole-study results and caveats: In samples taken after ART, diversity increased but remained below transplant donor control levels. Dominant in the repertoire at all time points were clones expanded before ART.

Trimming took off 0 bases at V and 5 bases at J, with 16 bases between the two ends. CDR1 is SGHRS, CDR2 YFSETQ, per germline. The CDR3 loop spans 16 amino acids. They ran version v3.0 of the immunoSEQ assay at survey level. Produced via immunoSEQ multiplex PCR; TCRdb's table is partial and in-frame only. There are roughly 28,000 clones in the sample; roughly 90% occur only once, and roughly 3.9% lies in the top ten. Each HIV participant was treated in the United States. The V and J genes are TRBV5-1 and TRBJ2-3, with D perhaps TRBD2 (6 bases). The sample in question was unsorted PBMCs, obtained 1.8 years after starting antiretroviral therapy. The receptor was derived from a woman aged 18-29 years with HIV. The CDR3 region is CASSLGGLKTLDTQYF. In DNA form, the CDR3 reads TGCGCCAGCAGCTTGGGGGGACTCAAAACGCTAGATACGCAGTATTTT.